A single sample is the source of the 25 T cell receptor beta chains below, sequenced in a study of vaccination effects on CD4 cells after COVID-19. Sequenced by immunoSEQ multiplex PCR; TCRdb stores in-frame clones only, minus some. The sample shows some 14,000 clones, over 60% of them seen only once. Antigen-specific CD4+ T cells were expanded with viral peptide pools in the ViraFEST assay before sequencing. Culture proceeded for approximately 10 days, and CD4+ T cells were then isolated. Confirmation by PCR established that the person had SARS-CoV-2 infection between March and December 2020. Either the mRNA-1273 or the BNT162b2 vaccine was given to participants as two doses. These receptors' targets are unknown. Material: CD4+ T cells from PBMCs cultured with HCoV-NL63 spike peptides, obtained after COVID-19 vaccination. The receptors were sampled from a human donor who had a prior SARS-CoV-2 infection.

In DNA form, the CDR3 reads TGTGCCAGCAGCTTAGCTCAGGGGACTCAAGAGACCCAGTACTTC. It specifies CASSLAQGTQETQYF. The chain employs TRBV7-9 and TRBJ2-5; D possibly matches TRBD1 or TRBD2 (6 bases each). The ends were cut back, 0 bases at V and 2 bases at J, with 10 bases in the middle. CDR1 and CDR2 from the germline V gene are SEHNR and FQNEAQ (reference sequence). This CDR3 is 15 amino acids long.

The chain links TRBV4-3 to TRBJ1-4; TRBD1 might be the D (5 bases). The ends were cut back, 2 bases at V and 8 bases at J, with 15 bases in the middle. Germline V CDR1 and CDR2: LGHNA, YSLEER. This CDR3 spans 15 amino acids. Here the CDR3 DNA reads TGCGCCAGCAGCCAATTTAGGGAGGGGTGGGAAAAACTGTTTTTT. Translated, it gives CASSQFREGWEKLFF.

The genes are TRBV20-1 and TRBJ1-4; D is undetermined. V gave up 3 bases and J gave up 8 bases, with 16 bases separating them. This CDR3 has 14 amino acids. Germline values: CDR1 DFQATT, CDR2 SNEGSKA (reference sequence). The CDR3: CSASNPGLREKLFF. The CDR3 nucleotides are TGCAGTGCTAGTAATCCGGGTCTGCGGGAAAAACTGTTTTTT.

The V and J genes are TRBV6-5 and TRBJ1-1; no clear D gene. CDR1 and CDR2 (germline): MNHEY, SVGAGI. V lost 4 bases and J lost 5, with 11 bases in between. The length of the CDR3 is 13 residues. The CDR3 is CASSSPLGTEAFF. CDR3 sequence (DNA): TGTGCCAGCAGTTCTCCGCTGGGGACTGAAGCTTTCTTT.

Within the sample, this clone is large. The J gene is TRBJ2-2, the V gene TRBV10-3, with a tentative D call TRBD2 (7 bases). The CDR3 has 15 amino acids. In germline, CDR1 is ENHRY, CDR2 SYGVKD. V dropped 11 bases and J dropped 2 bases, with 18 bases sitting between them. CDR3 in DNA: TGTGCCTCGAGGGGGGGGCTCGAAAACACCGGGGAGCTGTTTTTT. This sequence encodes CASRGGLENTGELFF.

The rearrangement uses TRBV5-4 and TRBJ2-1, with D possibly matching TRBD2 (6 bases). CDR3 length: 15 amino acids. The V end was cut by 4 bases, the J end by 6 bases, with 17 bases between. Germline assignment: CDR1 SGHNT and CDR2 YYREEE (reference sequence). The CDR3 nucleotides read TGTGCCAGCAGCACCACGACCCTAGCGAGCAATGAGCAGTTCTTC. Translating it yields CASSTTTLASNEQFF.

The gene calls are TRBV6-1 and TRBJ1-5; 8 bases are a match to TRBD1. From germline, CDR1 is MNHNS and CDR2 SASEGT. V shed 3 bases, J shed 0 bases, and the junction held 10 bases outside the gene matches. The CDR3 extends over 18 amino acids. Written as DNA, the CDR3 is TGTGCCAGCAGTGATGTTGGACCAGGGGGCCTTAGCAATCAGCCCCAGCATTTT. It yields the protein CASSDVGPGGLSNQPQHF.

This clone was picked up a small number of times. The rearrangement joins TRBV21-1 to TRBJ1-1; the table's TRBD1 call for D was not verified on the DNA. TRBV21-1 is labeled a pseudogene. This CDR3 has 17 residues. This chain's CDR3 is CASSKPWRAGGRTEAFF. The CDR3 coding sequence is TGTGCCAGCAGCAAGCCATGGCGGGCAGGGGGAAGGACTGAAGCTTTCTTT.

The chain employs TRBV27 and TRBJ2-1; 9 bases align to TRBD1. After removal of 2 bases from V and 10 bases from J, the junction contained 6 bases not matched to a gene. The length of the CDR3 is 14 residues. Germline CDR1 and CDR2: MNHEY and SMNVEV (reference sequence). The CDR3 DNA is TGTGCCAGCAGTTTAATGGGACAGGGATTCGAGCAGTTCTTC. Its translation: CASSLMGQGFEQFF.

This chain uses TRBV6-2 or TRBV6-3 with TRBJ2-7, with TRBD2 matching 8 bases. The CDR3 has 15 amino acids. The germline CDR1 and CDR2 sequences are MNHEY and SVGEGT. V lost 0 bases and J lost 2; bases outside the gene matches: 3. The CDR3 protein is CASSYSKRETYEQYF. The CDR3 region has the DNA TGTGCCAGCAGTTACTCGAAGCGGGAGACCTACGAGCAGTACTTC.

This clone was observed a handful of times. V gene TRBV7-2 combines with J gene TRBJ1-4, with no clear D. This CDR3 region has 14 residues. Trimming shortened V by 3 bases and J by 7 bases, and 12 bases separated the two germline ends. Germline V gives CDR1 SGHTA, CDR2 FQGNSA. This CDR3 is CASSLTSASEKLFF. The CDR3 bases are TGTGCCAGCAGCTTGACGTCGGCAAGTGAAAAACTGTTTTTT.

The chain combines TRBV4-1 with TRBJ2-6; 8 bases are shared with TRBD2. Germline loops: CDR1 MGHRA, CDR2 YSYEKL. CDR3 length equals 18 residues. Trimming took 2 bases from V and 5 from J; bases not matched to a gene: 11. The CDR3 DNA sequence: TGCGCCAGCAGCCAATTACTAGCGGTTAGGGTACGGGCCAACGTCCTGACTTTC. Translation gives CASSQLLAVRVRANVLTF.

This clone was detected once. The V and J genes are TRBV12-3 or TRBV12-4 and TRBJ1-3; D call uncertain. Trimming left V 3 bases short and J 4 bases short, with 4 bases between. This CDR3 is built from 12 residues. This CDR3 reads CASSFWGNTIYF. CDR3 sequence (DNA): TGTGCCAGCAGTTTCTGGGGAAACACCATATATTTT.

J is TRBJ2-7 and V is TRBV6-6; 8 nucleotides line up with TRBD1. Germline V lookup: CDR1 MNHNY, CDR2 SVGAGI (reference sequence). Unmatched junction bases numbered 10, after V lost 7 bases and J lost 5 bases. This CDR3 has 14 residues. The CDR3 spells CASTLGQGIDEQYF. The CDR3 nucleotides read TGTGCCAGCACCTTAGGACAGGGAATCGACGAGCAGTACTTC.

CDR3 residues: CASSRGQSTDTQYF. In nucleotides, the CDR3 is TGTGCCAGCAGCCGGGGGCAGAGCACAGATACGCAGTATTTT. This chain uses TRBV3-1 (or the pseudogene TRBV3-2) with TRBJ2-3, with D possibly matching TRBD1 (6 bases). The length of the CDR3 is 14 residues. CDR1 is LGHDT and CDR2 is YNNKEL in the germline V gene (reference sequence). The ends were cut back, 4 bases at V and 0 bases at J, with 8 bases in the middle.

The J gene is TRBJ1-1, the V gene TRBV7-3, with no clear D. Germline V CDR1 and CDR2: SGHTA, FQGTGA. This CDR3 comprises 13 residues. The V gene lost 2 bases and the J gene lost 6 bases, with 10 bases spanning the gap. The CDR3 DNA is TGTGCCAGCAGCTTACGACGCGGCGCTGAAGCTTTCTTT. Amino acids: CASSLRRGAEAFF.

This clone was seen a few times. The rearrangement joins TRBV5-1 to TRBJ2-1; 12 nucleotides agree with TRBD2. Losses at the gene ends were 2 bases for V and 8 bases for J; bases not matched to a gene: 11. The CDR3 runs 17 residues. CDR1 and CDR2 (germline): SGHRS, YFSETQ. The CDR3 sequence: CASSFRAGTSGRDEQFF. The CDR3 DNA follows: TGCGCCAGCAGCTTCCGGGCCGGGACTAGCGGGCGTGATGAGCAGTTCTTC.

CDR3 sequence (DNA): TGTGCCAGCAGCCTACAGGGAGGGGGCACAGATACGCAGTATTTT. It codes for CASSLQGGGTDTQYF. The chain uses TRBV7-9 and TRBJ2-3; perhaps TRBD2 as D (7 bases). This CDR3 has 15 residues. CDR1 SEHNR and CDR2 FQNEAQ come from the germline V gene (reference sequence). V was cut by 5 bases and J by 1 base, with 13 bases left in between.

This chain uses TRBV18 with TRBJ2-7, with D perhaps assigned TRBD1 or TRBD2 (6 bases each). Germline CDR1 reads KGHSH; CDR2 reads LQKENI. With 6 bases removed from V and 5 bases from J, the gap between germline ends came to 11 bases. The CDR3 is 12 residues long. CDR3 bases: TGTGCCAGCTCGAGGGGGGTTCACGAGCAGTACTTC. This codes for CASSRGVHEQYF.

The chain employs TRBV7-2 and TRBJ2-1, with 10 bases matching TRBD1. The CDR3 is 17 residues long. Trimming cost V 1 base and J 7 bases; bases outside gene matches: 10. Germline-derived CDR1 and CDR2 are SGHTA and FQGNSA. CDR3 bases: TGTGCCAGCAGCTTAGTCTCTACGGGACAGGGGTCAAATGAGCAGTTCTTC. Residues: CASSLVSTGQGSNEQFF.

This rearrangement joins TRBV5-1 to TRBJ1-1, with 9 bases fitting TRBD1. The junction had 8 bases not matched to a gene; V was cut back by 3 bases and J by 5 bases. Per the germline V gene, CDR1 is SGHRS and CDR2 is YFSETQ. CDR3 length: 15 residues. CDR3 nucleotide sequence: TGCGCCAGCAGCTCCACAGGGGGCGTTGGGACTGAAGCTTTCTTT. Translating gives CASSSTGGVGTEAFF.

Here the CDR3 reads CASGGYEQFF. CDR3 coding DNA: TGTGCCAGCGGGGGTTATGAGCAGTTCTTC. The J gene is TRBJ2-1, the V gene TRBV12-3 or TRBV12-4; TRBD1 or TRBD2 may be the D gene (5 bases each). This CDR3 has 10 amino acids. V was pared by 8 bases and J by 8 bases, with 7 bases between.

V usage is TRBV3-1 (or the pseudogene TRBV3-2) and J usage is TRBJ2-3, with TRBD1 matching 8 bases. Germline-derived CDR1 and CDR2 are LGHDT and YNNKEL (reference sequence). There are 14 residues in the CDR3. V was clipped by 4 bases and J by 3 bases; unmatched bases: 3. This CDR3 is CASSPRQGTDTQYF. The CDR3 bases are TGTGCCAGCAGCCCCCGACAGGGGACAGATACGCAGTATTTT.

This chain links TRBV15 with TRBJ1-5; TRBD1 agrees at 7 bases. V dropped 3 bases and J dropped 4; count of bases not matched to a gene: 9. Germline V CDR1 and CDR2: LNHNV, YYDKDF (reference sequence). The length of the CDR3 is 16 residues. The DNA of the CDR3 is TGTGCCACCAGCAGTGATCTACAGGGGAGTAATCAGCCCCAGCATTTT. Translating gives CATSSDLQGSNQPQHF.

The V and J genes are TRBV7-9 and TRBJ1-1, with TRBD1 identical over 8 bases. The CDR3 has 13 amino acids. Germline V gene lookup returns CDR1 SEHNR and CDR2 FQNEAQ (reference sequence). V shed 5 bases, J shed 4 bases, and the junction held 3 bases outside the gene matches. Here the CDR3 reads CASSITGGTEAFF. Written as DNA, the CDR3 is TGTGCCAGCAGCATAACAGGGGGCACTGAAGCTTTCTTT.